This T cell receptor beta chain originates from a study of OX40 agonist ivuxolimab in advanced cancers. Points on this clone: Its antigen is as yet unknown.

The V end lost 0 bases, the J end lost 5 bases, and 14 bases lay between the germline ends. Germline V gene data show CDR1 as SGDLS and CDR2 as YYNGEE. This CDR3 has 15 amino acids. Peripheral blood came from all dose cohorts at three timepoints. Study-wide results and caveats: The study observed clonal expansion of CD4+ and CD8+ blood T cells by week 6 at 0.1 to 3.0 mg/kg. CD8+ T cells averaged more expanded clones than CD4+.

The protocol was immunoSEQ multiplex PCR, while the TCRdb copy is restricted to in-frame clones and leaves out a portion. The repertoire consists of just over 95,000 clones, with around 89% occurring once and the leading ten covering roughly 0.16%. The chain is built from TRBV9 and TRBJ1-1; D is unclear. The starting material was CD4+ or CD8+ T cells sorted from blood, obtained in a trial of the OX40 agonist ivuxolimab. The TCR was taken from an adult with an advanced solid tumor such as melanoma, head and neck, liver or kidney cancer. CDR3: CASSVAADLATEAFF. The CDR3 DNA sequence: TGTGCCAGCAGCGTAGCCGCAGATCTTGCGACTGAAGCTTTCTTT.